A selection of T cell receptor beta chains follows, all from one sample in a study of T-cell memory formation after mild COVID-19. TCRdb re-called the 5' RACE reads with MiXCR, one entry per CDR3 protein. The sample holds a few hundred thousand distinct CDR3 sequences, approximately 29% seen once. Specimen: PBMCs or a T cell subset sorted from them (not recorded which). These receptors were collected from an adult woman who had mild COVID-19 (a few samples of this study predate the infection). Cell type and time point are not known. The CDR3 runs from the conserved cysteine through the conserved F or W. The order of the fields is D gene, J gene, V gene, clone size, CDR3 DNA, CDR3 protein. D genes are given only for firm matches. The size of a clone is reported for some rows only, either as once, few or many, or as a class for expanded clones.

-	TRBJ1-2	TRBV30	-	TGTGCCTGGAGTCTAGACAGCCCGGACCGAGATGTGTATGGCTACACCTTC	CAWSLDSPDRDVYGYTF
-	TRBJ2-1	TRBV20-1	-	TGCAGTGCTAGACGAGCGGACTCCTACAATGAGCAGTTCTTC	CSARRADSYNEQFF
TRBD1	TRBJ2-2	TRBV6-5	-	TGTGCCAGCAGTGCCTCCGGGACAGGGCTAAGGGAGCTGTTTTTT	CASSASGTGLRELFF
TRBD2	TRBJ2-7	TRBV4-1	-	TGCGCCAGCAGCCAGGCCGGACTAGCGGGGGGCCGGCAGCAGCAGTACTTC	CASSQAGLAGGRQQQYF
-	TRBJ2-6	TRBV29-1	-	TGCAGCGTTGACGGGGAGTCTGGGGCCAACGTCCTGACTTTC	CSVDGESGANVLTF
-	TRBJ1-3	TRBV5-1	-	TGCGCCAGCAGCCTGTCCGGGGCCCGTTCTCCCGAGAGTGGAAACACCATATATTTT	CASSLSGARSPESGNTIYF
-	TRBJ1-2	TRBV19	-	TGTGCCAGTAGTACCCGGGACCGTCAAGGGGATGGCTACACCTTC	CASSTRDRQGDGYTF
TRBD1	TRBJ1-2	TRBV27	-	TGTGCCAGCAGAACCGCCCCGGGACAGGGGATTCATGGCTACACCTTC	CASRTAPGQGIHGYTF
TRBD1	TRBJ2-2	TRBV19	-	TGTGCCAGTAGGTACCGCCGGGACAGGAACACCGGGGAGCTGTTTTTT	CASRYRRDRNTGELFF
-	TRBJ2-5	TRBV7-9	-	TGTGCCAGCAGCCTCTGGACGGTCCAAGAGACCCAGTACTTC	CASSLWTVQETQYF
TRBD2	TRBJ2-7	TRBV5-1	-	TGCGCCAGCCAGGTAGGCGGGGGAAGCTCCTACGAGCAGTACTTC	CASQVGGGSSYEQYF
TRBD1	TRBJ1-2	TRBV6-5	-	TGTGCCAGCAGTCCCCGCCGGGACAGGAACTATGGCTACACCTTC	CASSPRRDRNYGYTF
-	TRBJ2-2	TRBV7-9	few	TGTGCCAGCAGCTTAGTCTCTCGGCCGGTCGGGGAGCTGTTTTTT	CASSLVSRPVGELFF
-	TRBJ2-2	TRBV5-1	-	TGCGCCAGCACCCCGGGTCAGGGATACACCGGGGAGCTGTTTTTT	CASTPGQGYTGELFF
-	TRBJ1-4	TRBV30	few	TGTGCCTGGAGTGCTGGGGTGGCTGAAAAACTGTTTTTT	CAWSAGVAEKLFF
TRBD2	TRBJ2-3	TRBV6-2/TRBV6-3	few	TGTGCCAGCAGTACCCCCCGCGGGAGAGGGTCAGATACGCAGTATTTT	CASSTPRGRGSDTQYF
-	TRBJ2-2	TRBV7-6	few	TGTGCCAGCAGGGGACAACAGAACACCGGGGAGCTGTTTTTT	CASRGQQNTGELFF
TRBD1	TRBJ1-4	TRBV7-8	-	TGTGCCAGCAGGATTGACAGGGGGCTCGGTAATGAAAAACTGTTTTTT	CASRIDRGLGNEKLFF
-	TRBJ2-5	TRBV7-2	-	TGTGCCAGCAGCTTACTTCGAGGGAGAGGGGAGACCCAGTACTTC	CASSLLRGRGETQYF
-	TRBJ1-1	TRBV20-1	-	TGCAGTGCTAGTTTCGTGAACACTGAAGCTTTCTTT	CSASFVNTEAFF
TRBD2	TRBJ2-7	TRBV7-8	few	TGTGCCAGCAGCACGGGACTAGCGGGGGCCTCCTACGAGCAGTACTTC	CASSTGLAGASYEQYF
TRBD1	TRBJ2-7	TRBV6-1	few	TGTGCCAGCAGTGATCAGGGGGCAGCCCTCTACGAGCAGTACTTC	CASSDQGAALYEQYF
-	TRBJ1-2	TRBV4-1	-	TGCGCCAGCAGCCAAGACCCGGGCCTCTATGGCTACACCTTC	CASSQDPGLYGYTF
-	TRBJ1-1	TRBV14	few	TGTGCCAGCAGCCTCTCGACGGCGAACACTGAAGCTTTCTTT	CASSLSTANTEAFF
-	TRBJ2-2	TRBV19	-	TGTGCCAGTAGTATCAGTGCCGGGGAGCTGTTTTTT	CASSISAGELFF
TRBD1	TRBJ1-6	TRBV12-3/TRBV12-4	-	TGTGCCAGCAGTTCGGCGGGACAGGGAGGGTCACCCCTCCACTTT	CASSSAGQGGSPLHF
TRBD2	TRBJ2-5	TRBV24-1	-	TGTGCCACCAGTGATATTAGCGGGGGCCCCAGGACCCAGTACTTC	CATSDISGGPRTQYF
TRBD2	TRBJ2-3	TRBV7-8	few	TGTGCCAGCAGCTTCCCGGGACTAGCGGGGGGAGATACGCAGTATTTT	CASSFPGLAGGDTQYF
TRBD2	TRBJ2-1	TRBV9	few	TGTGCCAGCAGCTCTCGGGCGGGGGGGCATGTTGAGCAGTTCTTC	CASSSRAGGHVEQFF
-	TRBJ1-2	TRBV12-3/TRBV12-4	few	TGTGCCAGCAGATCCAGCCTAAACTATGGCTACACCTTC	CASRSSLNYGYTF
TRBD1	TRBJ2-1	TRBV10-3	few	TGTGCCATCACCAGGCAGGGGGCAAGGAATGAGCAGTTCTTC	CAITRQGARNEQFF
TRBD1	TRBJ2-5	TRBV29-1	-	TGCAGCGTGAGGGGGCAGGGCCGAGAGACCCAGTACTTC	CSVRGQGRETQYF
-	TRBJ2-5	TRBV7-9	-	TGTGCCAGCAGCTTAGAGGCGTACCAAGAGACCCAGTACTTC	CASSLEAYQETQYF
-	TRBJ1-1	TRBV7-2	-	TGTGCCAGCAGCTACAGTTCAGGGTTCGGCACTGAAGCTTTCTTT	CASSYSSGFGTEAFF
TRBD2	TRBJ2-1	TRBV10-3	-	TGTGCCATCAGTGAGTTGCAGCGGGAGGGCCAGTTCTTC	CAISELQREGQFF
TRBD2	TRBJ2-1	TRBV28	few	TGTGCCAGCAGTTTTGAGGATCAAGCGGGGGAGCAGTTCTTC	CASSFEDQAGEQFF
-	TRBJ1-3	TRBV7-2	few	TGTGCCAGCAGCCACGGGGCCAGCTCTGGAAACACCATATATTTT	CASSHGASSGNTIYF
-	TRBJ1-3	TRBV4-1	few	TGCGCCAGCAGCCAAGAGTATTTTGGGGGCTCTGGAAACACCATATATTTT	CASSQEYFGGSGNTIYF
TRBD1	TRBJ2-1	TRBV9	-	TGTGCCAGCAGCCCCTGGGACAGCCCCAGCTCCTACAATGAGCAGTTCTTC	CASSPWDSPSSYNEQFF
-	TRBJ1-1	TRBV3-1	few	TGTGCCAGCAGCCCGGAGCCCGCCAGACACACTGAAGCTTTCTTT	CASSPEPARHTEAFF
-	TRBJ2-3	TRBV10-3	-	TGTGCCATCACCCAGGGAGCCACAGATACGCAGTATTTT	CAITQGATDTQYF
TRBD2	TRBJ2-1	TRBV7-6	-	TGTGCCAGCAGCTTAATGACTAGCGCAACCTACAATGAGCAGTTCTTC	CASSLMTSATYNEQFF
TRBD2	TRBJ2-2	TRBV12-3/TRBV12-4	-	TGTGCCAGCAGGGTAGCGGGGGTGAACACCGGGGAGCTGTTTTTT	CASRVAGVNTGELFF
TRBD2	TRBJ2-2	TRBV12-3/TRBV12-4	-	TGTGCCAGCAGTTTCGGACTAGCGGGAGGTCCCGGGGAGCTGTTTTTT	CASSFGLAGGPGELFF
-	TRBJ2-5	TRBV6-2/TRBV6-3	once	TGTGCCAGCAGTACCCTCCCGGGCGATGGAGAGACCCAGTACTTC	CASSTLPGDGETQYF
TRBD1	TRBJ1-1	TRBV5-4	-	TGTGCCAGCAGCTTGTGGACAGGGTGGGCCACTGAAGCTTTCTTT	CASSLWTGWATEAFF
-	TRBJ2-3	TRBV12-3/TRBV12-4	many	TGTGCCAGCACAAAGGGCGGGCCCACAGATACGCAGTATTTT	CASTKGGPTDTQYF
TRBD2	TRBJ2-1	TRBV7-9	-	TGTGCCAGCAGCTTCAGGGTTAGCGGGATCGCTGAGCAGTTCTTC	CASSFRVSGIAEQFF
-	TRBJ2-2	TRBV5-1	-	TGCGCCAGCAGCTTGGAGACCCACACCGGGGAGCTGTTTTTT	CASSLETHTGELFF
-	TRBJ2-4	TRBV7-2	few	TGTGCCAGCAGCTTAGGGCCGTGGATTCAGTACTTC	CASSLGPWIQYF
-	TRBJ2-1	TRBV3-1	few	TGTGCCAGCAGCCACCTGGGCAATGAGCAGTTCTTC	CASSHLGNEQFF
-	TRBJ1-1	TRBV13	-	TGTGCCAGCAGCTCCCAGATAAACACTGAAGCTTTCTTT	CASSSQINTEAFF
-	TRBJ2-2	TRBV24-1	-	TGTGCCACCAGTGGGACGGTGAACACCGGGGAGCTGTTTTTT	CATSGTVNTGELFF
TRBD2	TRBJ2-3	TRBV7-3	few	TGTGCCAGCGCGTTGGACCTAGCGGGGGCTAGCACAGATACGCAGTATTTT	CASALDLAGASTDTQYF
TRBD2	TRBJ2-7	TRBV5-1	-	TGCGCCAGCAGCCCGGGCCGAGCGGGAGAGGGCTACGAGCAGTACTTC	CASSPGRAGEGYEQYF
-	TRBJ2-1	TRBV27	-	TGTGCCAGCAGTCCGAAAGTTGGGGGTGAGCAGTTCTTC	CASSPKVGGEQFF
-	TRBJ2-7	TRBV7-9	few	TGTGCCAGCAATGGTTTGGACAGCTACGAGCAGTACTTC	CASNGLDSYEQYF
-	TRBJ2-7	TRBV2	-	TGTGCCAGCAGTGAAACTGGGGGAGGCGAGCAGTACTTC	CASSETGGGEQYF